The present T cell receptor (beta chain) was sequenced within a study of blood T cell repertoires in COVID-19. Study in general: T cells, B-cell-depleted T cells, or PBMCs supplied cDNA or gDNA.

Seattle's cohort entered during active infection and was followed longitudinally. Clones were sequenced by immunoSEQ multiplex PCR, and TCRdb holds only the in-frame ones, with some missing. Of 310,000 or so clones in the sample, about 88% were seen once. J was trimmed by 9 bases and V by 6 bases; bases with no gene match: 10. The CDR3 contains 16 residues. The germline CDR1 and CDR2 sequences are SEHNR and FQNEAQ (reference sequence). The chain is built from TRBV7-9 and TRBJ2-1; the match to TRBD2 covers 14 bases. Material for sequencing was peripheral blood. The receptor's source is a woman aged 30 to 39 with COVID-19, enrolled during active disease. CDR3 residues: CASSLAGTSGSSEQFF. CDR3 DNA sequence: TGTGCCAGCAGTCTAGCCGGGACTAGCGGGAGCAGTGAGCAGTTCTTC.